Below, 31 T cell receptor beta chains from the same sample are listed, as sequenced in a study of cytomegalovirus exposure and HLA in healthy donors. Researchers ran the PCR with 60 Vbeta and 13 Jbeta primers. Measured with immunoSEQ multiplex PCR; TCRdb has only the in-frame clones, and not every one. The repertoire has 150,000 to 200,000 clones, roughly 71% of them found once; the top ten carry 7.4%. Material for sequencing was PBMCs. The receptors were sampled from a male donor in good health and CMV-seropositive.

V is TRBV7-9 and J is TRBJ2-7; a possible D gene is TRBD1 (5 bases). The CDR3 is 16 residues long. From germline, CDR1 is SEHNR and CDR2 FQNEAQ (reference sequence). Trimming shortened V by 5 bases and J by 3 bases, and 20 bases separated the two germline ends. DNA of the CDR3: TGTGCCAGCAGCCCTCCTTTGCAGGGCGAAATCTACGAGCAGTACTTC. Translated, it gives CASSPPLQGEIYEQYF. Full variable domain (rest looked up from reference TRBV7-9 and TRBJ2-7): DTGVSQNPRHKITKRGQNVTFRCDPISEHNRLYWYRQTLGQGPEFLTYFQNEAQLEKSRLLSDRFSAERPKGSFSTLEIQRTEQGDSAMYLCASSPPLQGEIYEQYFGPGTRLTVT.

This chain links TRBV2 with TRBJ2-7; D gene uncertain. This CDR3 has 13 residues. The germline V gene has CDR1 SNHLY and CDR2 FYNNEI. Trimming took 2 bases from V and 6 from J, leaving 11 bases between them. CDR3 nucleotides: TGTGCCAGCAGTGAAAAAAGGTCGGGCGAGCAGTACTTC. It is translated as CASSEKRSGEQYF.

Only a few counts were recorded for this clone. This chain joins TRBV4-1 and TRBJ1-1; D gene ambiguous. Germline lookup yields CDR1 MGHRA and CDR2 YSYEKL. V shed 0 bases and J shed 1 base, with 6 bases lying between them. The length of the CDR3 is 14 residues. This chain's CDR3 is CASSQDGRNTEAFF. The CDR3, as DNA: TGCGCCAGCAGCCAAGATGGCAGGAACACTGAAGCTTTCTTT.

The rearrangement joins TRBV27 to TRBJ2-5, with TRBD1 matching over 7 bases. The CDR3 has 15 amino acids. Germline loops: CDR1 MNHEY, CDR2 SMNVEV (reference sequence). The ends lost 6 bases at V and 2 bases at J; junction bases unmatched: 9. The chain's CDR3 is CASSEGRDRQETQYF. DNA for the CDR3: TGTGCCAGCAGCGAAGGCCGGGACAGACAAGAGACCCAGTACTTC.

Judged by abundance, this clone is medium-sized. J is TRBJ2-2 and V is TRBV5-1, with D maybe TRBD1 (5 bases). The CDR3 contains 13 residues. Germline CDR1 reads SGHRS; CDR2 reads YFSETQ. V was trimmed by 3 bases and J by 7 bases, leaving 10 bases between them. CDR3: CASSSDRGGELFF. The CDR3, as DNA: TGCGCCAGCAGCTCCGACAGAGGCGGGGAGCTGTTTTTT.

Here the CDR3 DNA reads TGTGCCATGGGGGGGGCAGATACGCAGTATTTT. This gives the protein CAMGGADTQYF. This chain joins TRBV6-6 and TRBJ2-3, with 7 nucleotides matching TRBD2. Germline CDR1 MNHNY, CDR2 SVGAGI (reference sequence). The V segment lost 10 bases and the J segment 4 bases; nucleotides outside the gene matches: 2. This CDR3 comprises 11 residues.

CDR3 DNA: TGTGCCAGCAGTTTAGTTAGGGGGAACGAGCAGTACTTC. It specifies CASSLVRGNEQYF. V usage is TRBV27 and J usage is TRBJ2-5, with D perhaps TRBD1 (6 bases). The last part of the DNA fits TRBJ2-7 better; the J call may be wrong. The CDR3 has 13 amino acids. CDR1 MNHEY and CDR2 SMNVEV come from the germline V gene (reference sequence).

CDR3 in amino acids: CASRETGGVGDEQYF. The CDR3 nucleotides read TGCGCCAGCAGGGAGACAGGGGGCGTCGGCGACGAGCAGTACTTC. This chain uses TRBV10-2 with TRBJ2-7; 10 bases fit TRBD1. Germline V CDR1 and CDR2: WSHSY, SAAADI. With V trimmed by 6 bases and J by 5 bases, 10 bases remained unmatched. The CDR3 sequence is 15 residues long.

CDR3 amino acids: CASSAIGTLDEQFF. The CDR3 region has the DNA TGTGCCAGCAGCGCGATCGGGACACTCGATGAGCAGTTCTTC. The chain has TRBV7-9 and TRBJ2-1, with D maybe TRBD1 (6 bases). CDR1 is SEHNR, CDR2 FQNEAQ, per germline (reference sequence). The germline V and J ends were trimmed by 5 bases and 8 bases, with 16 bases remaining between them. The CDR3 loop spans 14 amino acids.

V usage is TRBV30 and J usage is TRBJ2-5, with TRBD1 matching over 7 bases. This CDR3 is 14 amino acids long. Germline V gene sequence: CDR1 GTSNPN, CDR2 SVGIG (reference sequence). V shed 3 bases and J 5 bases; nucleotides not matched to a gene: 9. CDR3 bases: TGTGCCTGGAGCCAAGGGGGCTCATGGGAGACCCAGTACTTC. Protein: CAWSQGGSWETQYF. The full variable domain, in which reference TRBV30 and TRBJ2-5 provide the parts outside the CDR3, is SQTIHQWPATLVQPVGSPLSLECTVEGTSNPNLYWYRQAAGRGLQLLFYSVGIGQISSEVPQNLSASRPQDRQFILSSKKLLLSDSGFYLCAWSQGGSWETQYFGPGTRLLVL.

In DNA, the CDR3 is TGCGCCAGCAGCTCAAGACAGGGGGAACAGAGAACTAATGAAAAACTGTTTTTT. It translates to CASSSRQGEQRTNEKLFF. V usage is TRBV5-1 and J usage is TRBJ1-4, with TRBD1 matching 9 bases. CDR3 length: 18 residues. After removal of 3 bases from V and 1 base from J, the junction contained 10 bases not matched to a gene. Germline V lookup: CDR1 SGHRS, CDR2 YFSETQ.

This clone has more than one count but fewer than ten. Here the CDR3 DNA reads TGTGCCAGTCGACAGGGGAACACTGAAGCTTTCTTT. Protein product: CASRQGNTEAFF. This chain joins TRBV7-9 and TRBJ1-1, with 7 bases aligning to TRBD1. The germline V gene has CDR1 SEHNR and CDR2 FQNEAQ (reference sequence). There are 12 residues in the CDR3. The V segment lost 9 bases and the J segment 1 base; nucleotides outside the gene matches: 2. The full variable domain, completed using reference TRBV7-9 and TRBJ1-1, is DTGVSQNPRHKITKRGQNVTFRCDPISEHNRLYWYRQTLGQGPEFLTYFQNEAQLEKSRLLSDRFSAERPKGSFSTLEIQRTEQGDSAMYLCASRQGNTEAFFGQGTRLTVV.

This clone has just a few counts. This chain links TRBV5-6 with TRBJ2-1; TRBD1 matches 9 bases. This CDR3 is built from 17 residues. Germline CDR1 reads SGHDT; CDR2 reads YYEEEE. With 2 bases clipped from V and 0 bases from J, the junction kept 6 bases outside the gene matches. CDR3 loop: CASSLGTGFSSYNEQFF. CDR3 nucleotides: TGTGCCAGCAGCTTAGGGACAGGGTTTAGCTCCTACAATGAGCAGTTCTTC.

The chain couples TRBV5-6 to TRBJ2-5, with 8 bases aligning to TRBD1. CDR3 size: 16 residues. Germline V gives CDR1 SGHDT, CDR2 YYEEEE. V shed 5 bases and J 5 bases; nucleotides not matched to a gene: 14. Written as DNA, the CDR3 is TGTGCCAGCAGTAAACTGACAGGGGTGTTAACGGAGACCCAGTACTTC. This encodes CASSKLTGVLTETQYF.

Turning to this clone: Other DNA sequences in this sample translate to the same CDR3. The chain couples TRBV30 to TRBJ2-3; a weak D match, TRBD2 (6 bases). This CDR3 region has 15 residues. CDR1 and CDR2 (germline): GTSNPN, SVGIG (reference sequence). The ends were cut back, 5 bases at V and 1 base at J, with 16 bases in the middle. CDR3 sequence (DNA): TGTGCCTGGGTTCCCGGGACTTCTCGCACAGATACGCAGTATTTT. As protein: CAWVPGTSRTDTQYF.

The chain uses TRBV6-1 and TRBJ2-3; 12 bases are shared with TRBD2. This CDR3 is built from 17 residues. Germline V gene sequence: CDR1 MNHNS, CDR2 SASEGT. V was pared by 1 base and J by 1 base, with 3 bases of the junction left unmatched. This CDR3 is CASSEVGLAGRTDTQYF. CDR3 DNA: TGTGCCAGCAGTGAAGTCGGACTAGCGGGGCGCACAGATACGCAGTATTTT.

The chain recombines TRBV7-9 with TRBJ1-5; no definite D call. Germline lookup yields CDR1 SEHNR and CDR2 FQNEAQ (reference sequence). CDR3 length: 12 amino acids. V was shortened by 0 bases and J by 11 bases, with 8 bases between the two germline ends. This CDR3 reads CASSLAGGAQHF. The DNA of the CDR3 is TGTGCCAGCAGCTTAGCAGGTGGAGCCCAGCATTTT.

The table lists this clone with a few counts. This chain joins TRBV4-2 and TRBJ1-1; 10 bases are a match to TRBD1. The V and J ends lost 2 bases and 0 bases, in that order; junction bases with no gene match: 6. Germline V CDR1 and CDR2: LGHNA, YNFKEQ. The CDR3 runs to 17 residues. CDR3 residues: CASSQPGTGALNTEAFF. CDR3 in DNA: TGTGCCAGCAGCCAACCCGGGACAGGGGCCCTGAACACTGAAGCTTTCTTT.

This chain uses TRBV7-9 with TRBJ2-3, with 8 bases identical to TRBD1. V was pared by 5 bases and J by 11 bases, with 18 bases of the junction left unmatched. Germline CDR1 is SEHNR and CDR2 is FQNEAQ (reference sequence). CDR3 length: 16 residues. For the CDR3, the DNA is TGTGCCAGCAGCCTCCCCCGGACAGGGAGCAATCGCCAGCAGTATTTT. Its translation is CASSLPRTGSNRQQYF.

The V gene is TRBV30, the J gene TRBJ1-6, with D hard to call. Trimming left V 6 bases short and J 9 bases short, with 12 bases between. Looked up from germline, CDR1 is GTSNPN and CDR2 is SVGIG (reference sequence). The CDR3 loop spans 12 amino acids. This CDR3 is CACSGSSSPLHF. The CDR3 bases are TGTGCCTGTTCCGGGTCCAGTTCACCCCTCCACTTT.

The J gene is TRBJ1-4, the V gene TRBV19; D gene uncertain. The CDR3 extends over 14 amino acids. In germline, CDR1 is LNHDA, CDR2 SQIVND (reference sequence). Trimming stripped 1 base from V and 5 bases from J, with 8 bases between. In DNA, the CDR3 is TGTGCCAGTAGTATAGGGCGGAGGAATGAAAAACTGTTTTTT. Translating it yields CASSIGRRNEKLFF.

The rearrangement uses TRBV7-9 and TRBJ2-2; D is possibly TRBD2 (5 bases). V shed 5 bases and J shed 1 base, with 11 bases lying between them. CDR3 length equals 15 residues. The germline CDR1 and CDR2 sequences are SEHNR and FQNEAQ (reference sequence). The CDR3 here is CASSPRRVNTGELFF. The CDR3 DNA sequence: TGTGCCAGCAGCCCGAGGCGGGTGAACACCGGGGAGCTGTTTTTT.

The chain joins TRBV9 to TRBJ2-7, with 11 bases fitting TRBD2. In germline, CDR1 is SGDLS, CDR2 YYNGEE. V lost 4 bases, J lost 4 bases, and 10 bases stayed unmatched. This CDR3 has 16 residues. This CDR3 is CASSQGASGGRYEQYF. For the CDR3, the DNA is TGTGCCAGCAGCCAGGGGGCTAGCGGGGGGAGGTACGAGCAGTACTTC.

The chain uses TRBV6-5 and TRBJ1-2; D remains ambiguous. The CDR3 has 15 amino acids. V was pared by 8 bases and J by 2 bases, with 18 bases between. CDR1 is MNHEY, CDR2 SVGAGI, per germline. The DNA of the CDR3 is TGTGCCAGCGGAGAGGGAGACTTTCTGAACTATGGCTACACCTTC. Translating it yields CASGEGDFLNYGYTF.

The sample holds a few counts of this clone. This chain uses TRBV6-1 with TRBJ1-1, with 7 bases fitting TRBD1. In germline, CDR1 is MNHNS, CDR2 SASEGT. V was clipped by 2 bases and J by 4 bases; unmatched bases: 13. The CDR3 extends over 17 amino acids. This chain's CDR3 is CASSERRTGIRGTEAFF. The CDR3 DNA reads TGTGCCAGCAGTGAACGTCGGACAGGAATTAGGGGCACTGAAGCTTTCTTT.

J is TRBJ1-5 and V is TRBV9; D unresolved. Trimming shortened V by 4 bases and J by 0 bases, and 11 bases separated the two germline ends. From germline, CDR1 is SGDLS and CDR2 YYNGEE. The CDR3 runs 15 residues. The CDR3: CASSPEDYSNQPQHF. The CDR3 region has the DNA TGTGCCAGCAGCCCAGAGGACTATAGCAATCAGCCCCAGCATTTT.

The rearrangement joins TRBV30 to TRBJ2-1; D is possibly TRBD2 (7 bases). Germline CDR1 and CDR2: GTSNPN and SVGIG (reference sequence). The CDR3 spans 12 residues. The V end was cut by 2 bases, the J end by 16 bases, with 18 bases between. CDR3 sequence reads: CAWSPGGLEFFF. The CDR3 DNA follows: TGTGCCTGGAGTCCGGGGGGCCTGGAGTTTTTCTTC. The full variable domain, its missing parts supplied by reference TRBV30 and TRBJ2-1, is SQTIHQWPATLVQPVGSPLSLECTVEGTSNPNLYWYRQAAGRGLQLLFYSVGIGQISSEVPQNLSASRPQDRQFILSSKKLLLSDSGFYLCAWSPGGLEFFFGPGTRLTVL.

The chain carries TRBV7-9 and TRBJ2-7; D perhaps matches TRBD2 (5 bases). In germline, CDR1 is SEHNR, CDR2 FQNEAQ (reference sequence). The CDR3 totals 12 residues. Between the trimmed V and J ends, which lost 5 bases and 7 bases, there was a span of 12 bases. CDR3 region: CASSAQPGEQYF. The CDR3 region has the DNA TGTGCCAGCAGCGCTCAGCCGGGGGAGCAGTACTTC.

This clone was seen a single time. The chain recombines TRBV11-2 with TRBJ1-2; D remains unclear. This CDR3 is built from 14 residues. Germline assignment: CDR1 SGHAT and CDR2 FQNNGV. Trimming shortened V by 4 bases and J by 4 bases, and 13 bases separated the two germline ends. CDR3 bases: TGTGCCAGCAGCTCTGGACGGGAGAGCTATGGCTACACCTTC. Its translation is CASSSGRESYGYTF.

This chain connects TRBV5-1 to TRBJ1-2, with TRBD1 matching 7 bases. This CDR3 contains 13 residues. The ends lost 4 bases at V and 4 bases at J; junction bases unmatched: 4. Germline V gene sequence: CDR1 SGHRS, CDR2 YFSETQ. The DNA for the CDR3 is TGCGCCAGCAGCGACAGGGTACCCTATGGCTACACCTTC. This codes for CASSDRVPYGYTF.

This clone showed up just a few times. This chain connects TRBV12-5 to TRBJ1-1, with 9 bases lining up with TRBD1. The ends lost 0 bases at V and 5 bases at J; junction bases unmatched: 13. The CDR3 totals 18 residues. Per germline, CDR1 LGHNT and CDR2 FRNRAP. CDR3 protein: CASGLVRTGGKSLTEAFF. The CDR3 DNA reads TGTGCTAGTGGTTTGGTACGAACAGGGGGCAAGAGTTTAACTGAAGCTTTCTTT.